The text below deals with one T cell receptor beta chain. This CDR3 is 16 amino acids long. Germline V CDR1 and CDR2: SGHTA, FQGNSA. With 4 bases clipped from V and 4 bases from J, the junction kept 9 bases outside the gene matches. Per the authors' pipeline: Nucleated cell counts were estimated from reference gene primer amplification. The protocol was immunoSEQ multiplex PCR, while the TCRdb copy is restricted to in-frame clones and leaves out a portion. V, J and clone size were drawn from that table, and D and trimming were deduced from the DNA. The table has about 480,000 clones, approximately 87% seen once. The data stem from a study of blood T cell repertoires in COVID-19. About the study: T cells, B-cell-depleted T cells, or PBMCs supplied cDNA or gDNA.

The sequenced sample was PBMCs or T cells enriched from blood (not recorded which). The V and J genes are TRBV7-2 and TRBJ1-1, with 10 bases matching TRBD1. The receptor comes from a middle-aged woman who had recovered from COVID-19. CDR3 loop: CASSSQTGGRGTEAFF. As DNA, the CDR3 is TGTGCCAGCAGCTCCCAGACAGGGGGCCGGGGCACTGAAGCTTTCTTT.